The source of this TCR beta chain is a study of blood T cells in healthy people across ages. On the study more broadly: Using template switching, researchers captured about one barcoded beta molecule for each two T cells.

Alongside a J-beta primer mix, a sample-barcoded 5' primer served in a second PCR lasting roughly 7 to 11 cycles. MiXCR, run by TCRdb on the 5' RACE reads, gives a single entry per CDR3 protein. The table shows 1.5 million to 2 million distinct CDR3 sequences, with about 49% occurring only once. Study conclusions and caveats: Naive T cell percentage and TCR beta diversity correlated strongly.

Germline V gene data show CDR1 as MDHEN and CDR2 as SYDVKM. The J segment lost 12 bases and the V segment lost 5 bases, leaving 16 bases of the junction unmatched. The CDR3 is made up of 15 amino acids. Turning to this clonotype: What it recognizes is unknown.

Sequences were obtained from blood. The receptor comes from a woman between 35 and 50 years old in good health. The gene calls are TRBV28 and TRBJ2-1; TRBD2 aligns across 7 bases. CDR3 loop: CASSQPGLSRYGQFF. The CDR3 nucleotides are TGTGCCAGCAGTCAACCGGGACTATCCCGCTATGGGCAGTTCTTC.